The entry that follows covers one T cell receptor beta chain sequence. The data originate from a study of blood T cell repertoires in COVID-19. TCRdb's table, derived via immunoSEQ multiplex PCR, lists solely in-frame clones and lacks some. The sample contains some 110,000 clones, approximately 90% of which appear only once. The CDR3 is 15 residues long. V dropped 5 bases and J dropped 3; count of bases not matched to a gene: 6. The germline gives CDR1 SEHNR, CDR2 FQNEAQ (reference sequence). Sequenced sample: peripheral blood. The chain has TRBV7-9 and TRBJ1-4, with 7 bases lining up with TRBD1. This sequence originates from a man in his fifties with COVID-19, enrolled during active disease. The chain's CDR3 is CASSLSQGANEKLFF. The CDR3 DNA reads as TGTGCCAGCAGCCTCAGTCAGGGGGCTAATGAAAAACTGTTTTTT.